The present T cell receptor beta chain was sequenced within a study of T cells expressing NK-cell markers. Looked up from germline, CDR1 is PRHDT and CDR2 is FYEKMQ (reference sequence). CDR3 length: 16 amino acids. Reprocessing the 5' RACE reads, TCRdb reports a single entry for every CDR3 protein and omits DNA. The sample data list about 150,000 distinct CDR3 sequences. Study outcomes and limitations: These clonotypes also led the CD3+CD56-NKG2C+ fraction in several donors. Six donors had dominant NKG2C+ clonotypes that comprised roughly 1.0-8% of their CD8+ T cells.

Points on this clonotype: Its antigen is undetermined.

The sequenced material came from blood T cells: a sorted CD56 or NKG2C T cell subset, CD4+ or CD8+ T cells, or bulk PBMC T cells (not recorded which). The source of this sequence is a man aged 18 to 69 in good health. The V gene is TRBV13, the J gene TRBJ2-3; TCRdb outputs TRBD1, but without DNA this stays unchecked. The CDR3 protein is CASSLQRGSSTDTQYF.